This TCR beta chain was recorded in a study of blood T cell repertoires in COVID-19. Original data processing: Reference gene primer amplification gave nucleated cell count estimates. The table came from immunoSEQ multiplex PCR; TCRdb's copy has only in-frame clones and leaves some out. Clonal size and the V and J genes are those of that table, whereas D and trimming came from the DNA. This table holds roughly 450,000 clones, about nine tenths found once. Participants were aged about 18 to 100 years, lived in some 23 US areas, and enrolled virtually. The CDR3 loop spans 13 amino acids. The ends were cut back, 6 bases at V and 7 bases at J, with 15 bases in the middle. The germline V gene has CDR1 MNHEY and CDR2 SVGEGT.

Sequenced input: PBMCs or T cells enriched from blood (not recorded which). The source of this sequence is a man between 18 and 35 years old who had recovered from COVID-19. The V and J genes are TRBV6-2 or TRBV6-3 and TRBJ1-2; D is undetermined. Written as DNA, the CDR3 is TGTGCCAGCAGCCTCGCGGGGTCGAGTGGCTACACCTTC. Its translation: CASSLAGSSGYTF.